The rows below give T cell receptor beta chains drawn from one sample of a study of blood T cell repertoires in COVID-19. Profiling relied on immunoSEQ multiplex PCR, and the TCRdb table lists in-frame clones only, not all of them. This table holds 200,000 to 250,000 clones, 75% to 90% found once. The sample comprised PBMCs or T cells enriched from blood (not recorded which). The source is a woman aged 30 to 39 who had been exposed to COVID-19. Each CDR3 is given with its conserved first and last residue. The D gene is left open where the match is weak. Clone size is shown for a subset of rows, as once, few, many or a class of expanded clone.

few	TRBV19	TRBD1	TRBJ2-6	CASSWTGGSGANVLTF	TGTGCCAGTAGCTGGACAGGGGGCTCTGGGGCCAACGTCCTGACTTTC
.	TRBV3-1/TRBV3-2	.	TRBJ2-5	CASSHIRDSGQETQYF	TGTGCCAGCAGCCACATCCGGGACTCCGGGCAAGAGACCCAGTACTTC
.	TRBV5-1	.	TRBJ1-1	CASSLAGGSTEAFF	TGCGCCAGCAGCTTGGCCGGGGGATCGACTGAAGCTTTCTTT
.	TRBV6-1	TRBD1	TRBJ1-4	CASSATGGLGRANEKLFF	TGTGCCAGCAGTGCGACAGGGGGCTTAGGGCGAGCTAATGAAAAACTGTTTTTT
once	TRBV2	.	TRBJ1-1	CASSHRDTNTEAFF	TGTGCCAGCAGTCACCGGGACACGAACACTGAAGCTTTCTTT
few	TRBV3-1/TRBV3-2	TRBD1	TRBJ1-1	CASSLTGTGNTEAFF	TGTGCCAGCAGCCTGACCGGGACAGGGAACACTGAAGCTTTCTTT
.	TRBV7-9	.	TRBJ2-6	CASSLDGTMGANVLTF	TGTGCCAGCAGCCTCGACGGGACAATGGGGGCCAACGTCCTGACTTTC
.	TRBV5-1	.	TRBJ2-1	CAKQKPYNEQFF	TGCGCCAAGCAAAAGCCCTACAATGAGCAGTTCTTC
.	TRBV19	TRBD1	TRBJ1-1	CASSAGTGLTEAFF	TGTGCCAGTAGTGCGGGGACAGGGCTCACTGAAGCTTTCTTT
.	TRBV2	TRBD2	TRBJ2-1	CASSDGSGRDEQFF	TGTGCCAGCAGTGACGGTAGCGGGAGGGACGAGCAGTTCTTC
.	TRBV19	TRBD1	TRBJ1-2	CASSPRQGANYGYTF	TGTGCCAGTAGTCCCAGACAGGGGGCGAACTATGGCTACACCTTC
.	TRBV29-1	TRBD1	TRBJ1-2	CSVAWTGKYGYTF	TGCAGCGTTGCCTGGACAGGGAAGTATGGCTACACCTTC
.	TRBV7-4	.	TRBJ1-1	CASSPHRPGRNTEAFF	TGTGCCAGCAGCCCACACAGACCGGGAAGGAACACTGAAGCTTTCTTT
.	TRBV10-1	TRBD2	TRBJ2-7	CASSARTSYLGEQYF	TGCGCCAGCAGTGCACGGACTAGCTATCTCGGCGAGCAGTACTTC
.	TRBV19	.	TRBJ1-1	CASSIRDTIMNTEAFF	TGTGCCAGTAGTATCCGGGACACCATCATGAACACTGAAGCTTTCTTT
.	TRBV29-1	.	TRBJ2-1	CSVALEDSYNEQFF	TGCAGCGTGGCGCTAGAGGACTCCTACAATGAGCAGTTCTTC
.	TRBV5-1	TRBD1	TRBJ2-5	CASRQERGRQETQYF	TGCGCCAGCAGACAAGAAAGGGGGCGACAAGAGACCCAGTACTTC
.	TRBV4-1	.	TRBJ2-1	CASSQTQLGINEQFF	TGCGCCAGCAGCCAAACACAACTAGGAATCAATGAGCAGTTCTTC